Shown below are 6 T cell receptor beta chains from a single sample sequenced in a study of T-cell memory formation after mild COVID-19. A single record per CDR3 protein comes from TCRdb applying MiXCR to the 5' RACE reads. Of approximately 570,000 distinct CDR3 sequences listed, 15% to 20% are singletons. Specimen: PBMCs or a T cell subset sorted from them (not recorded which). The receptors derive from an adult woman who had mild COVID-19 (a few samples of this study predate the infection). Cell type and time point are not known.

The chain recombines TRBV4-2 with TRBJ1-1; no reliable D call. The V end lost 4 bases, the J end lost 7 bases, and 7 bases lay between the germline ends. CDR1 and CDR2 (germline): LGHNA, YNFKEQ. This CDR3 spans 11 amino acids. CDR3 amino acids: CASSPGDEAFF. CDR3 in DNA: TGTGCCAGCAGCCCGGGCGATGAAGCTTTCTTT.

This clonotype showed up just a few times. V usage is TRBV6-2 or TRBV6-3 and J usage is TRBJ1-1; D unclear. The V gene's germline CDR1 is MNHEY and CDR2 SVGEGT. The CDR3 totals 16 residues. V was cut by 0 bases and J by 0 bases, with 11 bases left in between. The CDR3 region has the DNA TGTGCCAGCAGTTACTCTTCGGGCAGATTGAACACTGAAGCTTTCTTT. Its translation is CASSYSSGRLNTEAFF.

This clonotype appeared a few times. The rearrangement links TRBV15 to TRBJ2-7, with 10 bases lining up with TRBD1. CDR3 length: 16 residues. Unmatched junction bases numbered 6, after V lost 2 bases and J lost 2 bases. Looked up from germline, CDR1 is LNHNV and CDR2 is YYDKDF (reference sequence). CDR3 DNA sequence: TGTGCCACCAGCAGATCTCGAGGACAGGGGGCCTACGAGCAGTACTTC. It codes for CATSRSRGQGAYEQYF. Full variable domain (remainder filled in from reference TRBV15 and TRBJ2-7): DAMVIQNPRYQVTQFGKPVTLSCSQTLNHNVMYWYQQKSSQAPKLLFHYYDKDFNNEADTPDNFQSRRPNTSFCFLDIRSPGLGDTAMYLCATSRSRGQGAYEQYFGPGTRLTVT.

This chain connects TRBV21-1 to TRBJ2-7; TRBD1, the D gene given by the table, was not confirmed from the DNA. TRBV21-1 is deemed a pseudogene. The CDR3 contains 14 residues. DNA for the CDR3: TGTGCCAGCAGCCCCCCCTCCCCCGGGAAGGAGCAGTACTTC. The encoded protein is CASSPPSPGKEQYF.

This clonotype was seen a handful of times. In nucleotides, the CDR3 is TGTGCCAGCAGTATGCAGGGGTACGGGCCCCTCCACTTT. It is translated as CASSMQGYGPLHF. V usage is TRBV12-3 or TRBV12-4 and J usage is TRBJ1-6, with D perhaps TRBD1 (6 bases). Between the trimmed V and J ends, which lost 5 bases and 13 bases, there was a span of 15 bases. The CDR3 extends over 13 amino acids.

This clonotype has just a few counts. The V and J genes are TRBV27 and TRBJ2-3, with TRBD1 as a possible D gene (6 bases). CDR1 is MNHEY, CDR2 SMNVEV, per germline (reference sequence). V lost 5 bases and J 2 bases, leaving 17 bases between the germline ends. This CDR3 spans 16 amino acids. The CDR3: CASSLTGTLYTDTQYF. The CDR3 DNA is TGTGCCAGCAGTCTCACCGGGACACTCTACACAGATACGCAGTATTTT.